The source of this TCR beta chain is a study of blood T cell repertoires in COVID-19. At the level of the study: Nucleic acid was either cDNA or gDNA, and it came from T cells, B-cell-depleted T cells, or PBMCs.

In the authors' workflow: Using reference gene primer amplification, nucleated cell counts were estimated. Data came from immunoSEQ multiplex PCR; TCRdb stores just in-frame clones and leaves some out. D and trimming were read from the DNA, whereas the V and J calls and clone size are those reported in that table. Of some 52,000 clones listed, roughly 89% were seen once; the top ten hold 4.5% to 6%. The sample taken for sequencing was peripheral blood. The TCR originated in a man between 60 and 70 years old with active COVID-19.

The CDR3 here is CASSRSGANVLTF. CDR3 nucleotides: TGTGCCAGCAGCCGCTCTGGGGCCAACGTCCTGACTTTC. V is TRBV28 and J is TRBJ2-6; no clear D gene. The V end was cut by 6 bases, the J end by 0 bases, with 3 bases between. CDR1 and CDR2 (germline): MDHEN, SYDVKM. The length of the CDR3 is 13 residues.